What follows are 2 T cell receptor beta chains derived from one specimen sequenced in a study of T cells in Graves' hyperthyroidism and ophthalmopathy. Amplification targeted TCR beta CDR3 regions from RNA transcripts. In the first-round RT-PCR of the TCR CDR3, the HTBI primer set was used. TCRdb reprocessed the multiplex PCR reads via MiXCR and lists one record per CDR3 protein. The sample lists hundreds of thousands of distinct CDR3 sequences, over 15% occurring once. The specimen was blood. These receptors originate from a woman aged 18 to 35 with Graves' hyperthyroidism.

The table lists this clonotype with many counts. The J gene is TRBJ2-1, the V gene TRBV6-2 or TRBV6-3; TRBD2 matches at 8 bases. V gave up 5 bases and J gave up 0 bases; unmatched junction bases: 21. Per germline, CDR1 MNHEY and CDR2 SVGEGT. CDR3 length: 21 amino acids. The CDR3 protein is CASSGPLTSGGAESSYNEQFF. The CDR3 DNA sequence: TGTGCCAGCAGTGGACCACTTACCAGCGGGGGAGCCGAGAGCTCCTACAATGAGCAGTTCTTC.

This clonotype was counted only a few times. The chain recombines TRBV7-9 with TRBJ1-5; D not resolved. Germline lookup yields CDR1 SEHNR and CDR2 FQNEAQ (reference sequence). V dropped 3 bases and J dropped 9 bases, with 15 bases sitting between them. This CDR3 comprises 14 residues. The CDR3 nucleotides read TGTGCCAGCAGCTTGGACGCGCTAAATTCGCCCCAGCATTTT. Its protein product is CASSLDALNSPQHF. Looking up the rest from reference TRBV7-9 and TRBJ1-5 gives the full variable domain: DTGVSQNPRHKITKRGQNVTFRCDPISEHNRLYWYRQTLGQGPEFLTYFQNEAQLEKSRLLSDRFSAERPKGSFSTLEIQRTEQGDSAMYLCASSLDALNSPQHFGDGTRLSIL.